The 18 T cell receptor beta chains reported below all come from one sample, sequenced in a study of blood T cell repertoires in COVID-19. Using immunoSEQ multiplex PCR, the repertoire was profiled, and TCRdb retains in-frame clones only, with some absent. The sample has under 20,000 clones; roughly 87% are singletons. The sequenced sample was peripheral blood. The receptor set was obtained from a man aged 55 to 70 with active COVID-19.

This chain joins TRBV5-1 and TRBJ2-3; TRBD2 matches 11 bases. The CDR3 length is 15 residues. The V and J ends lost 5 bases and 8 bases, in that order; junction bases with no gene match: 10. Germline CDR1 is SGHRS and CDR2 is YFSETQ. In nucleotides, the CDR3 is TGCGCCAGCAGAGAACTAGCGGGGGCCCAATCTACGCAGTATTTT. Protein sequence: CASRELAGAQSTQYF.

To note about this clone: One junction end disagrees with the germline gene, perhaps due to a read error. The chain uses TRBV4-1 and TRBJ2-2; perhaps TRBD2 as D (6 bases). Germline lookup yields CDR1 MGHRA and CDR2 YSYEKL. CDR3 length: 19 amino acids. The CDR3 nucleotides read TGCGCCAGCAGCCAAGATTCACCTAGGGTAGGCACCTACACCGGGGGGCTGTTTTTT. This gives the protein CASSQDSPRVGTYTGGLFF.

The V and J genes are TRBV9 and TRBJ2-1; the match to TRBD2 covers 11 bases. The CDR3 runs to 16 residues. Germline trimming cut 4 bases from V and 4 bases from J; bases unmatched to any gene: 7. CDR1 SGDLS and CDR2 YYNGEE come from the germline V gene. Here the CDR3 reads CASSILAGGTYNEQFF. The CDR3 DNA reads as TGTGCCAGCAGCATCCTAGCGGGGGGCACTTACAATGAGCAGTTCTTC.

J is TRBJ2-2 and V is TRBV13; D not resolved. V dropped 0 bases and J dropped 3 bases, with 14 bases sitting between them. Germline V CDR1 and CDR2: PRHDT, FYEKMQ (reference sequence). The CDR3 totals 17 residues. CDR3 sequence: CASSLGGDLQDTGELFF. CDR3 DNA sequence: TGTGCCAGCAGCTTAGGGGGCGACCTTCAGGACACCGGGGAGCTGTTTTTT.

The V gene is TRBV7-3, the J gene TRBJ2-2, with TRBD2 matching 8 bases. V trimming: 6 bases; J trimming: 0 bases; junction bases outside the gene matches: 15. The CDR3 is 19 amino acids. Germline values: CDR1 SGHTA, CDR2 FQGTGA. CDR3 sequence: CASSPRWGSGDANTGELFF. The CDR3 DNA reads TGTGCCAGCAGTCCCCGGTGGGGTAGCGGGGACGCGAACACCGGGGAGCTGTTTTTT. The full variable domain, rest sourced from reference TRBV7-3 and TRBJ2-2, is GAGVSQTPSNKVTEKGKYVELRCDPISGHTALYWYRQSLGQGPEFLIYFQGTGAADDSGLPNDRFFAVRPEGSVSTLKIQRTERGDSAVYLCASSPRWGSGDANTGELFFGEGSRLTVL.

The chain has TRBV9 and TRBJ2-2; perhaps TRBD2 as D (5 bases). This CDR3 is built from 12 residues. The germline V and J ends were trimmed by 6 bases and 9 bases, with 12 bases remaining between them. Looked up from germline, CDR1 is SGDLS and CDR2 is YYNGEE. The CDR3 here is CASTTGNRELFF. In DNA form, the CDR3 reads TGTGCCAGCACTACCGGGAACCGGGAGCTGTTTTTT.

This rearrangement joins TRBV3-1 (or the pseudogene TRBV3-2) to TRBJ2-5; perhaps TRBD2 as D (6 bases). V lost 5 bases to trimming and J lost 5 bases, with 12 bases between them. From germline, CDR1 is LGHDT and CDR2 YNNKEL (reference sequence). The CDR3 covers 13 residues. The CDR3 protein is CASSAGNGETQYF. DNA of the CDR3: TGTGCCAGCAGCGCGGGGAACGGGGAGACCCAGTACTTC.

DNA for the CDR3: TGTGCCAGTAGTGTTCGGAATTCACCCCTCCACTTT. As protein: CASSVRNSPLHF. The gene calls are TRBV19 and TRBJ1-6; D gene ambiguous. The CDR3 extends over 12 amino acids. CDR1 is LNHDA, CDR2 SQIVND, per germline (reference sequence). Trimming removed 5 bases from V and 7 bases from J, with 6 bases in between.

The chain couples TRBV18 to TRBJ2-7, with 9 bases identical to TRBD1. CDR1 is KGHSH, CDR2 LQKENI, per germline. V shed 6 bases and J 0 bases; nucleotides not matched to a gene: 6. The CDR3 consists of 15 residues. The CDR3 coding sequence is TGTGCCAGCTCGCAGGACAGGGGCAGCTCCTACGAGCAGTACTTC. It translates to CASSQDRGSSYEQYF. The whole variable domain, filled in from reference TRBV18 and TRBJ2-7, reads NAGVMQNPRHLVRRRGQEARLRCSPMKGHSHVYWYRQLPEEGLKFMVYLQKENIIDESGMPKERFSAEFPKEGPSILRIQQVVRGDSAAYFCASSQDRGSSYEQYFGPGTRLTVT.

V usage is TRBV7-9 and J usage is TRBJ2-5, with D possibly matching TRBD2 (5 bases). Trimming pared 2 bases from V and 5 bases from J, leaving 15 bases between. Germline assignment: CDR1 SEHNR and CDR2 FQNEAQ (reference sequence). The CDR3 loop spans 15 amino acids. In DNA, the CDR3 is TGTGCCAGCAGCTTAAATTCCGCGGGCGGCGAGACCCAGTACTTC. This gives the protein CASSLNSAGGETQYF.

The chain joins TRBV5-4 to TRBJ2-7, with TRBD2 matching over 8 bases. The CDR3 loop spans 16 amino acids. J was trimmed by 1 base and V by 0 bases; bases with no gene match: 6. Germline V lookup: CDR1 SGHNT, CDR2 YYREEE (reference sequence). In nucleotides, the CDR3 is TGTGCCAGCAGCTTGGGCCAGCGGGGGAGTTCCTACGAGCAGTACTTC. Translating gives CASSLGQRGSSYEQYF. Variable domain in full (rest from reference TRBV5-4 and TRBJ2-7): ETGVTQSPTHLIKTRGQQVTLRCSSQSGHNTVSWYQQALGQGPQFIFQYYREEENGRGNFPPRFSGLQFPNYSSELNVNALELDDSALYLCASSLGQRGSSYEQYFGPGTRLTVT.

The genes are TRBV6-5 and TRBJ1-2, with unresolved D. The length of the CDR3 is 13 residues. The ends were cut back, 2 bases at V and 2 bases at J, with 6 bases in the middle. Germline lookup yields CDR1 MNHEY and CDR2 SVGAGI. The CDR3 nucleotides are TGTGCCAGCAGTTACGCGGGGAACTATGGCTACACCTTC. Its protein is CASSYAGNYGYTF.

This chain uses TRBV11-2 with TRBJ2-5, with D maybe TRBD1 (6 bases). The V end was cut by 5 bases, the J end by 5 bases, with 18 bases between. CDR3 length equals 15 residues. CDR1 and CDR2 (germline): SGHAT, FQNNGV. Written as DNA, the CDR3 is TGTGCCAGCAGCAAGACCCCGGCCAGGGGCGAGACCCAGTACTTC. Translated: CASSKTPARGETQYF. Combining the CDR3 with reference TRBV11-2 and TRBJ2-5 gives the whole variable domain EAGVAQSPRYKIIEKRQSVAFWCNPISGHATLYWYQQILGQGPKLLIQFQNNGVVDDSQLPKDRFSAERLKGVDSTLKIQPAKLEDSAVYLCASSKTPARGETQYFGPGTRLLVL.

The J gene is TRBJ1-1, the V gene TRBV7-2; TRBD1 matches at 8 bases. The germline CDR1 and CDR2 sequences are SGHTA and FQGNSA. The trim removed 3 bases at V and 6 bases at J, leaving 6 bases unmatched. This CDR3 comprises 14 residues. The CDR3 nucleotides are TGTGCCAGCAGCTTGGACAGGGCGGTCCCTGAAGCTTTCTTT. Translating gives CASSLDRAVPEAFF.

The CDR3 here is CASSLADGGSYEQYF. CDR3 nucleotide sequence: TGTGCCAGCAGCTTAGCGGACGGGGGCTCCTACGAGCAGTACTTC. The V and J genes are TRBV7-6 and TRBJ2-7; D may be TRBD2 (6 bases). Trimming removed 0 bases from V and 0 bases from J, with 9 bases in between. Germline V CDR1 and CDR2: SGHVS, FNYEAQ. The CDR3 is 15 amino acids.

V is TRBV29-1 and J is TRBJ2-1; D may be TRBD1 (6 bases). Germline loops: CDR1 SQVTM, CDR2 ANQGSEA. The CDR3 length is 12 residues. The V and J ends lost 6 bases and 3 bases respectively, with 9 bases between them. The CDR3 spells CSVQDSYNEQFF. CDR3 in DNA: TGCAGCGTCCAGGACAGCTACAATGAGCAGTTCTTC.

The chain employs TRBV7-9 and TRBJ1-1, with D uncertain. The CDR3 has 11 residues. Trimming took 8 bases from V and 1 from J, leaving 5 bases between them. Germline V gives CDR1 SEHNR, CDR2 FQNEAQ (reference sequence). This CDR3 is CASSRNTEAFF. For the CDR3, the DNA is TGTGCCAGCTCGAGGAACACTGAAGCTTTCTTT.

This chain links TRBV2 with TRBJ2-2; the D gene is possibly TRBD2 (6 bases). Germline loops: CDR1 SNHLY, CDR2 FYNNEI. The CDR3 extends over 15 amino acids. The V end was cut by 6 bases, the J end by 6 bases, with 17 bases between. The CDR3 loop reads CASRETRSAAGELFF. In nucleotides, the CDR3 is TGTGCCAGCAGAGAGACTAGGTCTGCAGCCGGGGAGCTGTTTTTT. The full variable domain, in which reference TRBV2 and TRBJ2-2 provide the parts outside the CDR3, is EPEVTQTPSHQVTQMGQEVILRCVPISNHLYFYWYRQILGQKVEFLVSFYNNEISEKSEIFDDQFSVERPDGSNFTLKIRSTKLEDSAMYFCASRETRSAAGELFFGEGSRLTVL.